This TCR beta chain was recovered during a study of blood T cell repertoires in COVID-19. Study-wide context: Acute-phase and convalescent COVID-19 samples originated in the United States, Italy and Spain. PBMCs, B-cell-depleted T cells, or T cells provided the cDNA or gDNA that made up the material.

Between the trimmed V and J ends, which lost 5 bases and 1 base, there was a span of 11 bases. CDR3 size: 14 residues. CDR1 and CDR2 from the germline V gene are SNHLY and FYNNEI. Original data processing: Using reference gene primer amplification, nucleated cell counts were estimated. Data came from immunoSEQ multiplex PCR; TCRdb stores just in-frame clones and leaves some out. The V and J calls and the clone size are those of that table, but D and trimming were determined from the DNA. The table has about 160,000 clones, 85% to 95% seen once. The sequencing sample was made of peripheral blood. The clonotype originates from a woman aged 45-65 years with acute or convalescent COVID-19. The chain links TRBV2 to TRBJ1-1; weak D call: TRBD1 (6 bases). DNA for the CDR3: TGTGCCAGCAGTACAGGGTTCAGGAACACTGAAGCTTTCTTT. This sequence encodes CASSTGFRNTEAFF.